Presented here are 3 T cell receptor beta chains from one specimen sequenced in a study of glioma-infiltrating T cells. TCR alpha and beta CDR3 regions were amplified from RNA using iRepertoire nested multiplex PCR. One entry per CDR3 protein results from TCRdb running MiXCR on the multiplex PCR reads. The sample shows 150,000 to 200,000 distinct CDR3 sequences, 25% to 35% of them seen only once. The specimen was glioma tissue, nonneoplastic brain tissue, or PBMCs (not recorded which). Receptors were obtained from a human donor with low-grade glioma or glioblastoma, undergoing nonglioma brain surgery, or in good health (not recorded which).

This clonotype was seen ten or more times. The rearrangement links TRBV7-2 to TRBJ2-7; D call uncertain. Trimming pared 1 base from V and 0 bases from J, leaving 7 bases between. The CDR3 is 14 residues long. Per germline, CDR1 SGHTA and CDR2 FQGNSA. CDR3 sequence reads: CASSLEPSSYEQYF. In DNA, the CDR3 is TGTGCCAGCAGCTTAGAACCGAGCTCCTACGAGCAGTACTTC.

The table lists this clonotype with a few counts. The chain recombines TRBV5-4 with TRBJ2-7; 13 nucleotides match TRBD2. V lost 1 base to trimming and J lost 5 bases; unmatched junction nucleotides: 3. Germline V gene lookup returns CDR1 SGHNT and CDR2 YYREEE (reference sequence). The CDR3 contains 15 residues. The CDR3 sequence: CASSLRTSGSNEQYF. The CDR3 DNA is TGTGCCAGCAGCTTGAGGACTAGCGGGAGTAACGAGCAGTACTTC.

In the case of this clonotype: A much larger clone lies a single base off, so this may be a read error. The chain combines TRBV24-1 with TRBJ2-7; 8 nucleotides align to TRBD1. Germline loops: CDR1 KGHDR, CDR2 SFDVKD. V gave up 2 bases and J gave up 2 bases; unmatched junction bases: 7. This CDR3 spans 16 amino acids. In nucleotides, the CDR3 is TGTGCCACCAGTGATTCGGGGTCAGGGGGCGCCTACGAGCAGTACTTC. This translates into CATSDSGSGGAYEQYF.